Following are 3 T cell receptor beta chains from one sample sequenced in a study of T cell responses to AZD1222 COVID-19 vaccine. Libraries were prepared by immunoSEQ multiplex PCR; TCRdb keeps only in-frame clonotypes and omits some of them. The sample yields 130,000 to 150,000 clones, about 92% seen once. The sequences come from peripheral blood, collected on day 0 of AZD1222 vaccination. The receptors stem from an adult in good health.

The chain links TRBV2 to TRBJ2-1; no firm D call. The length of the CDR3 is 15 residues. Trimming took 6 bases from V and 0 from J, leaving 12 bases between them. Germline-derived CDR1 and CDR2 are SNHLY and FYNNEI. This CDR3 reads CASRVTGSSYNEQFF. CDR3 coding DNA: TGTGCCAGCAGGGTGACTGGTAGCTCCTACAATGAGCAGTTCTTC.

The rearrangement links TRBV7-2 to TRBJ1-4; D not resolved. Trimming stripped 3 bases from V and 7 bases from J, with 9 bases between. The CDR3 totals 13 residues. Germline CDR1 SGHTA, CDR2 FQGNSA. CDR3 nucleotides: TGTGCCAGCAGCTTGCATCCCGGTGAAAAACTGTTTTTT. This encodes CASSLHPGEKLFF.

The chain joins TRBV25-1 to TRBJ2-7; TRBD1 matches at 10 bases. Germline values: CDR1 MGHDK, CDR2 SYGVNS. The V and J ends lost 9 bases and 2 bases, in that order; junction bases with no gene match: 19. The CDR3 contains 18 residues. CDR3 sequence (DNA): TGTGCCAGTCCTAGAATAAGCCGGGACAGGGGTCCAACCTACGAGCAGTACTTC. This sequence encodes CASPRISRDRGPTYEQYF.